Included here is one TCR beta chain sequence, with context. Its antigen is still unknown. The protocol was immunoSEQ multiplex PCR, while the TCRdb copy is restricted to in-frame clones and leaves out a portion. The data show 80,000 or so clones, with 80% to 95% seen just once and around 1.3% held by the top ten. The data derive from a study of human versus mouse CDR3 diversity and MHC coevolution. General observations from the study: iCHAO1 estimated the human TCR beta repertoire at 1.5 million to 2 million clonotypes. Human T cells underwent selection on six different MHC II alleles.

The sequence derives from a person aged 30 to 70 in good health. Source material: naive CD4+ T cells from blood. Subset meaning: CD45RO-negative CD62L-positive naive CD4 T cells.

The CDR3 region is CASSLSGQGTYEQYF. The CDR3 bases are TGTGCCAGCAGCTTGTCGGGACAGGGAACCTACGAGCAGTACTTC. The chain has TRBV11-1 and TRBJ2-7, with 9 bases fitting TRBD1. J was trimmed by 2 bases and V by 3 bases; bases with no gene match: 5. There are 15 residues in the CDR3. Germline assignment: CDR1 SGHAT and CDR2 FQDESV (reference sequence). Full variable domain (rest looked up from reference TRBV11-1 and TRBJ2-7): EAEVAQSPRYKITEKSQAVAFWCDPISGHATLYWYRQILGQGPELLVQFQDESVVDDSQLPKDRFSAERLKGVDSTLKIQPAELGDSAMYLCASSLSGQGTYEQYFGPGTRLTVT.